This T cell receptor (beta chain) was profiled in a study of blood T cells in healthy people across ages. About the research overall: Template switching caught about one barcoded beta molecule for each two T cells.

The total RNA that was extracted per sample amounted to at least 5.5 micrograms. Germline assignment: CDR1 LNHNV and CDR2 YYDKDF (reference sequence). This CDR3 contains 13 residues. V lost 5 bases and J lost 10; bases outside the gene matches: 8. Primed by a sample-barcoded 5' primer and a J-beta primer mix, a second PCR proceeded for about 7 to 11 cycles. Each cDNA molecule, via a template-switch adaptor with 12 random nucleotides, was tagged. TCRdb recomputed calls from the 5' RACE reads with MiXCR, one row per CDR3 protein. The sample carries about 1.5 million distinct CDR3 sequences, 35% to 45% recorded once.

This clonotype was obtained from a woman between 18 and 29 years old in good health. The sequencing sample was made of blood. The rearrangement uses TRBV15 and TRBJ1-2; 9 positions match TRBD1. This CDR3 reads CATSGRDRENYTF. The DNA of the CDR3 is TGTGCCACCAGCGGACGGGACAGGGAAAACTACACCTTC.